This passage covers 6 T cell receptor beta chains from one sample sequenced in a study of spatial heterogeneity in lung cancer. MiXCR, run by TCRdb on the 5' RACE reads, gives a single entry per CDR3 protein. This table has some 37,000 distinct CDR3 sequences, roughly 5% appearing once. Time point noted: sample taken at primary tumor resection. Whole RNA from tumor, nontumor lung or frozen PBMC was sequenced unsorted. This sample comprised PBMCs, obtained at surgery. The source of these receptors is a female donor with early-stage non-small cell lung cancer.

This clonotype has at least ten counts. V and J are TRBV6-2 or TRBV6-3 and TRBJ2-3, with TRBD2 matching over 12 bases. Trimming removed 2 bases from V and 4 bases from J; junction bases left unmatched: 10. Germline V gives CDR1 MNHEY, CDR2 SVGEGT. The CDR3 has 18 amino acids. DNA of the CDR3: TGTGCCAGCAGTTACCTAGCGGGGGGGCCTCGTGACGCAGATACGCAGTATTTT. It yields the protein CASSYLAGGPRDADTQYF.

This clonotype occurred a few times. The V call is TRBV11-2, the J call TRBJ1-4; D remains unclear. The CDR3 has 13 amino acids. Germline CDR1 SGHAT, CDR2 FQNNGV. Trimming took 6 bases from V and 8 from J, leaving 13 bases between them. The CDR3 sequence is CASSRTLYEKLFF. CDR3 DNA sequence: TGTGCCAGCAGTCGTACCTTATACGAAAAACTGTTTTTT.

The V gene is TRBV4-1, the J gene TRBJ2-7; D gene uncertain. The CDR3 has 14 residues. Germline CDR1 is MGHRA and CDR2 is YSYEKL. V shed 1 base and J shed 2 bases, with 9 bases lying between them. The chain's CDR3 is CASSQVDGPYEQYF. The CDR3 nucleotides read TGCGCCAGCAGCCAAGTTGACGGTCCCTACGAGCAGTACTTC.

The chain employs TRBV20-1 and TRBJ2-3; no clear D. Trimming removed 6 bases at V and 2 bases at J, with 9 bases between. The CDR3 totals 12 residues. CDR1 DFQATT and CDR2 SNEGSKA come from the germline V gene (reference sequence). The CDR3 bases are TGCAGTGCCCCTCCCTTCACAGATACGCAGTATTTT. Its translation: CSAPPFTDTQYF.

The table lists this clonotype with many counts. DNA of the CDR3: TGCAGCGTCACTCGGCCCGGCGCGGGACCCCGGGAGACCCAGTACTTC. Its translation: CSVTRPGAGPRETQYF. The rearrangement links TRBV29-1 to TRBJ2-5, with D perhaps matching TRBD2 (6 bases). The CDR3 extends over 16 amino acids. V was trimmed by 6 bases and J by 5 bases, leaving 25 bases between them. Germline CDR1 SQVTM, CDR2 ANQGSEA.

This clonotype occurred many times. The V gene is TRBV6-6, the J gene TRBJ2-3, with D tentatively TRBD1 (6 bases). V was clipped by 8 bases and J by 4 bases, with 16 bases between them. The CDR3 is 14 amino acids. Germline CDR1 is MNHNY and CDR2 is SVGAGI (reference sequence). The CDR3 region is CASEEQGYSDTQYF. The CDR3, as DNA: TGTGCCAGCGAAGAACAGGGTTATTCAGATACGCAGTATTTT.